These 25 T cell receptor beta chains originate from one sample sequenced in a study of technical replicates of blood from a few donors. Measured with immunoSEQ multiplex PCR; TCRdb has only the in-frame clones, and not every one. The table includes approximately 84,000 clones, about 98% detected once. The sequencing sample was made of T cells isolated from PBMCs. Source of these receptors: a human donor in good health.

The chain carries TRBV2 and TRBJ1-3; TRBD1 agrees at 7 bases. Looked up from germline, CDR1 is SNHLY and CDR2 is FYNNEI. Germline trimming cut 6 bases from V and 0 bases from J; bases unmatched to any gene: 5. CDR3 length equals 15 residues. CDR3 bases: TGTGCCAGCAGGCTCCGGGACAGCTCTGGAAACACCATATATTTT. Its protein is CASRLRDSSGNTIYF.

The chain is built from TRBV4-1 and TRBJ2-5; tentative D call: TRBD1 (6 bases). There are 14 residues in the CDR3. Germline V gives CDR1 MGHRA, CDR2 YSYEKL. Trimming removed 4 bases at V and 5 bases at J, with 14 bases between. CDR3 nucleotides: TGCGCCAGCAGCCCACAGGGACGGATGGAGACCCAGTACTTC. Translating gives CASSPQGRMETQYF.

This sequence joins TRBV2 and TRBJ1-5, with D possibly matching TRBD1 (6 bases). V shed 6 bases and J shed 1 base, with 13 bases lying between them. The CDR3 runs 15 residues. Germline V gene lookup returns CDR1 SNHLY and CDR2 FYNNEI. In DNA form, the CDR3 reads TGTGCCAGCAGAATCGGACAGCTAAGCAATCAGCCCCAGCATTTT. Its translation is CASRIGQLSNQPQHF. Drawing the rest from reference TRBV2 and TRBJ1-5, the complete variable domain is EPEVTQTPSHQVTQMGQEVILRCVPISNHLYFYWYRQILGQKVEFLVSFYNNEISEKSEIFDDQFSVERPDGSNFTLKIRSTKLEDSAMYFCASRIGQLSNQPQHFGDGTRLSIL.

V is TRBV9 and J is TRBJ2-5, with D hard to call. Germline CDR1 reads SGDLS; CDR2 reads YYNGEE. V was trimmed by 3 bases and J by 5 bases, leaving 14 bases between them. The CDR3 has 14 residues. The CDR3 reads CASSAPQPEETQYF. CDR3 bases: TGTGCCAGCAGCGCCCCCCAGCCGGAGGAGACCCAGTACTTC.

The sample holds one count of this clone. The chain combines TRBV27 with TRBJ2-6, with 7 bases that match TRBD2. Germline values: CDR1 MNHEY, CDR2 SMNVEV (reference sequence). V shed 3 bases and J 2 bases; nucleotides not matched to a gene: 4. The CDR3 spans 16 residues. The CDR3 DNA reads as TGTGCCAGCAGTTTTGCTGCGGGGGCTGGGGCCAACGTCCTGACTTTC. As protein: CASSFAAGAGANVLTF. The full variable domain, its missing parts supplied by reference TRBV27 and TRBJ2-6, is EAQVTQNPRYLITVTGKKLTVTCSQNMNHEYMSWYRQDPGLGLRQIYYSMNVEVTDKGDVPEGYKVSRKEKRNFPLILESPSPNQTSLYFCASSFAAGAGANVLTFGAGSRLTVL.

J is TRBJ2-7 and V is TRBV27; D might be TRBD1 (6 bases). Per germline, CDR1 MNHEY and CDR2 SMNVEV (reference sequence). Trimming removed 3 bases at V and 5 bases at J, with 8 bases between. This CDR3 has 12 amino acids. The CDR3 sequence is CASSFGTNEQYF. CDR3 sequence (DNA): TGTGCCAGCAGTTTCGGGACAAACGAGCAGTACTTC.

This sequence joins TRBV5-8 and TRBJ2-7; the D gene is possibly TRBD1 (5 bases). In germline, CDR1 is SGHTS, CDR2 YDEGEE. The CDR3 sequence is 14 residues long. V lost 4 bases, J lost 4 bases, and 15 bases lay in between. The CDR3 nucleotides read TGTGCCAGCAGCCAGAGACAGATCCGTTACGAGCAGTACTTC. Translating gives CASSQRQIRYEQYF.

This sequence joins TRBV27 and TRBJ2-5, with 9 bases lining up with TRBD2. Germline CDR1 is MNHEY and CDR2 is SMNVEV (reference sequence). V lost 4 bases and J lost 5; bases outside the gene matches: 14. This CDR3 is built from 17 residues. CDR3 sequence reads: CASSSFSGRVGSETQYF. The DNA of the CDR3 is TGTGCCAGCAGTTCATTTAGCGGGAGAGTTGGTTCGGAGACCCAGTACTTC.

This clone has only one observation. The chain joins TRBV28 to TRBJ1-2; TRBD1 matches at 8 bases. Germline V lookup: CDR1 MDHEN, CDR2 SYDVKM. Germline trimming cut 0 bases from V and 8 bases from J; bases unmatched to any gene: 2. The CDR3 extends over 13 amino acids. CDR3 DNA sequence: TGTGCCAGCAGTTTATGGGGACAGGCAGGCTACACCTTC. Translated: CASSLWGQAGYTF.

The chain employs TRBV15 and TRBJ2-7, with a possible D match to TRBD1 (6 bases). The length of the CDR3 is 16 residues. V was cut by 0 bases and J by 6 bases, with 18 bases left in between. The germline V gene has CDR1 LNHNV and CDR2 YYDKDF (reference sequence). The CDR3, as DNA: TGTGCCACCAGCAGAGAGACTCTCCAGGGGTTGGGCGAGCAGTACTTC. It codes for CATSRETLQGLGEQYF.

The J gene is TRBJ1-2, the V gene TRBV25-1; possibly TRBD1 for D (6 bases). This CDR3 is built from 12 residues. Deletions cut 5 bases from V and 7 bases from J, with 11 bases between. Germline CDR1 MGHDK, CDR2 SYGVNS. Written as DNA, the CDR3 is TGTGCCAGCAGTCCCGAAGGGGGTGGCTACACCTTC. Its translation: CASSPEGGGYTF.

This chain's CDR3 is CASTLPGDEQYF. CDR3 bases: TGTGCCAGCACCCTCCCGGGGGACGAGCAGTACTTC. V is TRBV7-9 and J is TRBJ2-7; D perhaps matches TRBD2 (6 bases). The CDR3 consists of 12 residues. From germline, CDR1 is SEHNR and CDR2 FQNEAQ (reference sequence). V lost 7 bases, J lost 5 bases, and 12 bases lay in between. Variable domain in full (rest from reference TRBV7-9 and TRBJ2-7): DTGVSQNPRHKITKRGQNVTFRCDPISEHNRLYWYRQTLGQGPEFLTYFQNEAQLEKSRLLSDRFSAERPKGSFSTLEIQRTEQGDSAMYLCASTLPGDEQYFGPGTRLTVT.

Here the CDR3 DNA reads TGTGCTAGTGGTCTTTCTGCTTTGAGGAAAAACATTCAGTACTTC. As protein: CASGLSALRKNIQYF. V gene TRBV12-5 combines with J gene TRBJ2-4; D is undetermined. With 5 bases removed from V and 4 bases from J, the gap between germline ends came to 15 bases. Germline V CDR1 and CDR2: LGHNT, FRNRAP. CDR3 size: 15 residues.

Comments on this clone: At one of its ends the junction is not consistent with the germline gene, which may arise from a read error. CDR3 in DNA: TGTGTCAGCAGTTCCTCCACAGATACGCAGTATTTT. Its protein product is CVSSSSTDTQYF. V is TRBV28 and J is TRBJ2-3; D gene uncertain. Per the germline V gene, CDR1 is MDHEN and CDR2 is SYDVKM. The CDR3 has 12 residues.

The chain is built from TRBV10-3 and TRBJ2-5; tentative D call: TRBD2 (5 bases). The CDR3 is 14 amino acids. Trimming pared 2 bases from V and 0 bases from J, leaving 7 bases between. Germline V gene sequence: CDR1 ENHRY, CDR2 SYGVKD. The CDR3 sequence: CAISEASNQETQYF. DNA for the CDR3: TGTGCCATCAGTGAGGCTAGCAACCAAGAGACCCAGTACTTC.

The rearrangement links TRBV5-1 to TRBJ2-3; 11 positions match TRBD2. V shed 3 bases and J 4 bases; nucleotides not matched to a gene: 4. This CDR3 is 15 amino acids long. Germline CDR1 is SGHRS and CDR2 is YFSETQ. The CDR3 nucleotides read TGCGCCAGCAGCTCCGGGACTAGCGGTTCAGATACGCAGTATTTT. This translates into CASSSGTSGSDTQYF.

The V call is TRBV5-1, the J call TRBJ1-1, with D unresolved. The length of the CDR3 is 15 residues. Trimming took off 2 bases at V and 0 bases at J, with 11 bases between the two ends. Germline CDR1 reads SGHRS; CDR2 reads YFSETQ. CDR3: CASSFGRRVNTEAFF. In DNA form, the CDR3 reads TGCGCCAGCAGCTTCGGCCGGAGGGTGAACACTGAAGCTTTCTTT.

This CDR3 is CASITSGVSTGELFF. The CDR3 coding sequence is TGTGCCAGCATCACTAGCGGGGTGTCCACCGGGGAGCTGTTTTTT. The V and J genes are TRBV6-1 and TRBJ2-2; 10 bases align to TRBD2. Per germline, CDR1 MNHNS and CDR2 SASEGT. CDR3 length equals 15 residues. Losses at the gene ends were 7 bases for V and 4 bases for J; bases not matched to a gene: 6.

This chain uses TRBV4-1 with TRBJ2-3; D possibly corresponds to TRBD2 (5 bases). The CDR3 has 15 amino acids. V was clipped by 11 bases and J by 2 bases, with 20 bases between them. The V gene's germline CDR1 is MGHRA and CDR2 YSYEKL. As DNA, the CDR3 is TGCGCCGGTAGTGAGGGTCAAAGCCCCACAGATACGCAGTATTTT. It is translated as CAGSEGQSPTDTQYF.

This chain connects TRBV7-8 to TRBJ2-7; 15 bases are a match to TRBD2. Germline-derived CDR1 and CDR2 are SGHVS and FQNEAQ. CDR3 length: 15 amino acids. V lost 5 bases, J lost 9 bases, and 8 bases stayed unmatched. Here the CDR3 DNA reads TGTGCCAGCAGCCTGGGGACTAGCGGGGGGTCATGGCAGTACTTC. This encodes CASSLGTSGGSWQYF.

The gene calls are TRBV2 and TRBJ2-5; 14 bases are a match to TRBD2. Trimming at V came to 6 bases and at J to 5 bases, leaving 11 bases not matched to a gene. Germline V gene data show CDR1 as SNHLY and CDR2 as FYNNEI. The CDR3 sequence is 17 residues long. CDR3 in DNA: TGTGCCAGCAGATCTCCGGGACTAGCGGGAGATAGGGAGACCCAGTACTTC. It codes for CASRSPGLAGDRETQYF.

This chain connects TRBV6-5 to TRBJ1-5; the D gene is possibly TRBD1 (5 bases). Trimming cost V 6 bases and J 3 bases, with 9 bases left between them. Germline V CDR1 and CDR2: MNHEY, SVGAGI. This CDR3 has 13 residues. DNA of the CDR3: TGTGCCAGCAGGGGGGGACCCAATCAGCCCCAGCATTTT. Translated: CASRGGPNQPQHF.

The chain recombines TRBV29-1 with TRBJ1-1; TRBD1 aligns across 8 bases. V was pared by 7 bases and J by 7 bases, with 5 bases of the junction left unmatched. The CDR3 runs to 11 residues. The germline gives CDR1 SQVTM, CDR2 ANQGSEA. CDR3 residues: CSGRTGIEAFF. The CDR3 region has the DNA TGCAGCGGAAGGACAGGGATTGAAGCTTTCTTT.

The chain's CDR3 is CASSSDRGRANQPQHF. CDR3 bases: TGTGCCAGCAGCTCGGACAGGGGAAGGGCCAATCAGCCCCAGCATTTT. V usage is TRBV11-3 and J usage is TRBJ1-5, with TRBD1 identical over 9 bases. After removal of 4 bases from V and 3 bases from J, the junction contained 7 bases not matched to a gene. The germline V gene has CDR1 SGHNT and CDR2 YENEEA. CDR3 size: 16 residues.

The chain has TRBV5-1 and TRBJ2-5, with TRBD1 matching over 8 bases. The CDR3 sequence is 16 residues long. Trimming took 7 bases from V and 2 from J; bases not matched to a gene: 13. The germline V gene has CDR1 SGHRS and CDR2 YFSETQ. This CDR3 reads CASGGQGPPVQETQYF. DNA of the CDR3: TGCGCCAGCGGAGGACAGGGACCACCTGTGCAAGAGACCCAGTACTTC.